This T cell receptor beta chain was obtained from a study of blood T cell repertoires in COVID-19 (dated by TCRdb to 2018 to 2020). A note on the overall study: Samples from collaborators originated in the United States, Italy and Spain and spanned both the acute and convalescent phases of COVID-19. Deeply sampled blood TCRbeta repertoires from subjects exposed to, actively infected with, or recovered from COVID-19 were included in the dataset. The prospective study material was composed of cDNA or gDNA derived from T cells, B-cell-depleted T cells, or PBMCs. HLA class I and class II types, where available, came from metadata supplied by the sample provider rather than from assay-based typing. A freely available public database, intended as a resource for researchers studying the immune response to SARS-CoV-2, is where the repertoires were released. Sample metadata almost always included a de-identified subject ID, COVID-19 status, age in years and sex. The samples were drawn from two sources: the first 160 participants of the ongoing ImmuneRACE study, and fewer than 1,500 subjects contributed by 6 global collaborators. Results and caveats for the whole study, not just this receptor: The amount of clinical and demographic metadata varied by source and participant and was provided uncurated.

The collaborating institutions used their own protocols to collect whole blood in K2EDTA tubes. For TCRbeta analysis, collaborators shipped samples in one of three forms: frozen whole blood, isolated PBMCs, or DNA extracted from either of those sample types. V drops 4 bases and J drops 5 bases, leaving 9 bases in between. The CDR1 and CDR2 encoded by the germline V gene are MNHEY and SVGAGI. The CDR3 runs 14 amino acids, cysteine and phenylalanine included. The kept DNA is CDR3 alone, 42 bases in frame from the first base. TCRbeta CDR3 regions were amplified from genomic DNA using the immunoSEQ Assay, a bias-controlled multiplex PCR. Per the source publication's procedure: Nucleated cell counts per sample were estimated from amplification of reference gene primers within the assay. To quantify the absolute abundance of each unique TCRbeta CDR3 rearrangement, sequence reads were collapsed and filtered. For each sample, productive Simpson clonality was calculated as the square root of Simpson's diversity index across productive rearrangements. Imported from immuneACCESS, the table was reduced by TCRdb to in-frame sequences with V and J called. These copies leave out some clones; in studies compared against another copy, an unresolved V gene accounts for under half, and the cause of the remainder is not known. The V and J calls and clone size come from that table; D and trimming were worked out from the DNA. In this sample the table shows roughly 200,000 clones, 75% to 90% of which occur a single time. Less than 9% of the sample comes from the top ten.

As to this clone: The antigen it recognizes is unknown. The input lacks base qualities; no much larger clone sits a single base away.

The receptor chain draws on TRBV6-5 and TRBJ1-6, and the D gene may be TRBD1, 5 bases matching. The sequencing input was peripheral blood. This receptor was identified in a woman aged 60-75 years with acute or convalescent COVID-19. The DNA sequence is as follows: TGTGCCAGCAGTTGGGGCACCGATAATTCACCCCTCCACTTT. It specifies CASSWGTDNSPLHF.